This entry describes one T cell receptor (beta chain). The data were obtained in a study of shared clonotypes between healthy human individuals. The split of CD4+ cells yielded CD45RA+ naive and CD45RA-negative memory subsets. TCRdb keeps only in-frame clones here, not all; method: immunoSEQ multiplex PCR. The sample gives some 500,000 clones, almost 97% of which show up once; 0.06% is in the top ten. The CDR3 length is 14 residues. Germline assignment: CDR1 MNHNY and CDR2 SVGAGI (reference sequence). J is TRBJ2-5 and V is TRBV6-6; D is tentatively TRBD1 or TRBD2 (7 bases each). The J call may be mistaken, given a closer DNA end match to TRBJ2-7. Sequences were obtained from naive CD4+ T cells sorted from blood. Subset defined: CD45RA+ positively selected. The sequence was obtained from a woman between 25 and 40 years old in good health. CDR3 nucleotide sequence: TGTGCCAGCAGTTACGGGAGGGACAGCTACGAGCAGTACTTC. The encoded protein is CASSYGRDSYEQYF.